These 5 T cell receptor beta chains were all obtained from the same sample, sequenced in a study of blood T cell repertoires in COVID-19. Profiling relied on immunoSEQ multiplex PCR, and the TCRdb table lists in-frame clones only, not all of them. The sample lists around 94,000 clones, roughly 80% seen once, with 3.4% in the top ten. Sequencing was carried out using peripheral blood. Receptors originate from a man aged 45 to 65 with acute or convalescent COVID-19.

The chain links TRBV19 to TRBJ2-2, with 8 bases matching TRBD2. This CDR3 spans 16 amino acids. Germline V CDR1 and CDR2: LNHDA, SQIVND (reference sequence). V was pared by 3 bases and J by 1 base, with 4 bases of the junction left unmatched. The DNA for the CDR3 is TGTGCCAGTAGTATTAGTGCGGGGGGGAACACCGGGGAGCTGTTTTTT. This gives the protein CASSISAGGNTGELFF.

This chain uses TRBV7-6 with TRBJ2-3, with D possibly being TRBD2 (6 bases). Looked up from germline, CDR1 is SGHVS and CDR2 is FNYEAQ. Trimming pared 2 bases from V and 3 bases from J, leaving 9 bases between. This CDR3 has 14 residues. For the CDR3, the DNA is TGTGCCAGCAGCTTATACGGGAGTACAGATACGCAGTATTTT. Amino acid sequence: CASSLYGSTDTQYF. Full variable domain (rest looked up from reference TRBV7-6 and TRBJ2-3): GAGVSQSPRYKVTKRGQDVALRCDPISGHVSLYWYRQALGQGPEFLTYFNYEAQQDKSGLPNDRFSAERPEGSISTLTIQRTEQRDSAMYRCASSLYGSTDTQYFGPGTRLTVL.

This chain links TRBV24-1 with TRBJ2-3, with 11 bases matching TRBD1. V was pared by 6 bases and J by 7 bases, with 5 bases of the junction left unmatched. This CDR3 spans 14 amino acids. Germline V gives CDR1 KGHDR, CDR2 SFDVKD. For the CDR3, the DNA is TGTGCCACCAGTCTAGGACAGGGGGCGAATACGCAGTATTTT. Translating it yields CATSLGQGANTQYF.

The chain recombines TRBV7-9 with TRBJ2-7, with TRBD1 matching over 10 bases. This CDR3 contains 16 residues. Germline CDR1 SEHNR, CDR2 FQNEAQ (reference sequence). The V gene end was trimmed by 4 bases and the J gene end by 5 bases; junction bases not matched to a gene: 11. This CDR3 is CASSSAGTGETHEQYF. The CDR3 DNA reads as TGTGCCAGCAGCTCGGCCGGGACAGGGGAAACTCACGAGCAGTACTTC.

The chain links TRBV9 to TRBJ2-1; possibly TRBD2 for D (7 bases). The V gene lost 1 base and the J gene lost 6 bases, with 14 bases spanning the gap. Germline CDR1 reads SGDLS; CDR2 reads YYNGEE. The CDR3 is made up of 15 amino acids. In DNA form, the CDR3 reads TGTGCCAGCAGCGTAAGGGCGGGGGCCCCCAATGAGCAGTTCTTC. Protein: CASSVRAGAPNEQFF.